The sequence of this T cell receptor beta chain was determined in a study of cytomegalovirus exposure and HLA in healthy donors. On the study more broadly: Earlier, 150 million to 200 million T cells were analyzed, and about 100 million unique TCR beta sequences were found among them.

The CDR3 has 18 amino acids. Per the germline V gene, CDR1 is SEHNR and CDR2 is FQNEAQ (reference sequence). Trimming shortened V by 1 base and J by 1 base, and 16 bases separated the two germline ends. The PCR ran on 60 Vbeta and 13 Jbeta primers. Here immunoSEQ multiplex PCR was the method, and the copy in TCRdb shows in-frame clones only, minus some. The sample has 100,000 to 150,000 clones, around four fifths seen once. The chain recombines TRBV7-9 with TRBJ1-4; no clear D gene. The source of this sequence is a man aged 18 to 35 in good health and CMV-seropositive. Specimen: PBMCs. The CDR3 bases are TGTGCCAGCAGCTTAGATGAGGGAATGGTGGGAACTAATGAAAAACTGTTTTTT. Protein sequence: CASSLDEGMVGTNEKLFF. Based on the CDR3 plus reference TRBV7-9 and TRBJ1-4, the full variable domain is DTGVSQNPRHKITKRGQNVTFRCDPISEHNRLYWYRQTLGQGPEFLTYFQNEAQLEKSRLLSDRFSAERPKGSFSTLEIQRTEQGDSAMYLCASSLDEGMVGTNEKLFFGSGTQLSVL.